This TCR beta chain was obtained from a study of cytomegalovirus exposure and HLA in healthy donors. For the study at large: Genotyping showed around four fifths of roughly 400 donors falling in the Caucasian-associated ancestry cluster. Whole-study results and caveats: The availability of immune exposure information extended only to CMV serostatus. Among TCR beta chains, those listed as cytomegalovirus-associated numbered about 160.

Primers for the PCR totalled 60 Vbeta and 13 Jbeta. Original processing notes: An analysis that came later counted some 80 million unique TCR beta chains, 10 million to 12 million shared. This table comes from immunoSEQ multiplex PCR, and its TCRdb copy is limited to in-frame clones, with some not included. V and J calls and clone size come straight from that table; D and trimming were deduced from the DNA. The repertoire consists of about 110,000 clones, with roughly 76% occurring once and the leading ten covering 7.7%. As for this clone: Its antigen is undetermined.

CDR1 and CDR2 (germline): SGHTA, FQGNSA. Deletions cut 2 bases from V and 12 bases from J, with 14 bases between. CDR3 length: 12 amino acids. The chain couples TRBV7-2 to TRBJ2-7; weak D call: TRBD2 (5 bases). The sample was PBMCs. The TCR comes from a woman aged 50 to 65 in good health and CMV-seropositive. Written as DNA, the CDR3 is TGTGCCAGCAGCTTACCCGAGGGCTGCGGGTACTTC. Residues: CASSLPEGCGYF.